The present T cell receptor (beta chain) was sequenced within a study of beta chain features in type 1 diabetes. Overall study findings and caveats: The study notes PCR might favor shorter templates equally in patients and controls.

Each of the CD4+ naive, central memory, regulatory and stem cell-like memory populations was sorted via CD45RO/CCR7/CD25/CD127/CD95/CD27. Investigators reverse transcribed all isolated RNA, so they sequenced expressed TCRB transcripts. Data came from immunoSEQ multiplex PCR; TCRdb stores just in-frame clones and leaves some out. The data contain about 320,000 clones, roughly 15% of them seen just once; the ten biggest clones take up 6.7%. This clone showed up just a few times. The antigen is not known. Within the sample, other DNA sequences also encode this same CDR3. CDR1 is MNHNY and CDR2 is SVGAGI in the germline V gene (reference sequence). The ends were cut back, 5 bases at V and 5 bases at J, with 3 bases in the middle. The length of the CDR3 is 11 residues.

This chain links TRBV6-6 with TRBJ2-2; no clear D gene. Sequenced: central memory CD4+ T cells from blood. This TCR came from a man in his thirties or forties in good health. The CDR3 DNA is TGTGCCAGCAGTCGAACCGGGGAGCTGTTTTTT. This encodes CASSRTGELFF.